The TCR beta chain under discussion was sequenced for a study of shared clonotypes between healthy human individuals. Findings and limits, study-wide: On the whole, naive subsets had larger estimated richness than memory subsets had. Sampling used blood alone; tissue repertoires probably differ.

The germline V and J ends were trimmed by 0 bases and 5 bases, with 20 bases remaining between them. This CDR3 is built from 18 residues. Germline-derived CDR1 and CDR2 are SGHNT and YENEEA. Remarks on this clone: Antigen: not known.

Each PCR replicate from the sorted subsets contained about 200 ng DNA, which is about 30,000 T cell genomes. The protocol was immunoSEQ multiplex PCR, while the TCRdb copy is restricted to in-frame clones and leaves out a portion. The sample holds 2 million to 2.5 million clones, about 90% seen once. Material: naive CD4+ T cells from PBMCs. Sample subset: CD45RA+ positively selected. The sequence derives from a man between 18 and 35 years old in good health. Some clones in this sample may be carry-over from other donors' samples. This sequence joins TRBV11-3 and TRBJ2-1, with D possibly TRBD1 on 5 matching bases. The CDR3 DNA reads TGTGCCAGCAGCTTAGATGGCTTTGGGGCAGGTCTTAACAATGAGCAGTTCTTC. It encodes CASSLDGFGAGLNNEQFF.